This T cell receptor (beta chain) comes out of a study of beta chain features in type 1 diabetes. Study results and caveats: The study found moderately but significantly shorter TCRB CDR3s in all four CD4+ subsets of Type 1 diabetes patients.

cDNA synthesis used the whole RNA isolate, giving expressed TCRB sequences. Profiling relied on immunoSEQ multiplex PCR, and the TCRdb table lists in-frame clones only, not all of them. Of 240,000 or so clones in the sample, around 20% were seen once. For this clone: Its specificity is not known.

The CDR3 is 13 amino acids. Germline V gene lookup returns CDR1 SGDLS and CDR2 YYNGEE. The V end was cut by 1 base, the J end by 5 bases, with 6 bases between. The sequencing sample was made of naive CD4+ T cells from blood. The receptor was derived from a middle-aged woman with type 1 diabetes. The chain has TRBV9 and TRBJ2-2; no clear D gene. The CDR3 region is CASSVIGTGELFF. CDR3 coding DNA: TGTGCCAGCAGCGTAATCGGGACCGGGGAGCTGTTTTTT.